A single T cell receptor beta chain is shown here with its context. The data were taken from a study of T cell repertoires in ileal Crohn's disease. Time point indicated: inflamed ileum from the surgical specimen. Only in-frame clones appear in the TCRdb table, and some are missing; sequencing was by immunoSEQ multiplex PCR. The sample lists approximately 15,000 clones; about 80% were seen once. Sequences were obtained from ileal tissue. This receptor was taken from an adult with Crohn's disease.

The CDR3 protein is CASSPWTSGGEQFF. The CDR3 DNA reads as TGTGCCAGCAGCCCCTGGACTAGCGGTGGTGAGCAGTTCTTC. The chain carries TRBV7-3 and TRBJ2-1; 10 bases line up with TRBD2. Trimming took 5 bases from V and 9 from J; bases not matched to a gene: 7. Germline V gives CDR1 SGHTA, CDR2 FQGTGA. This CDR3 has 14 residues.